These 21 T cell receptor beta chains were sequenced from one sample in a study of cytomegalovirus exposure and HLA in healthy donors (dated by TCRdb to 2017 to 2019). Libraries came from the immunoSEQ multiplex PCR assay. For the multiplex PCR, a mixture combining 60 forward primers for TCR Vbeta segments and 13 reverse primers for TCR Jbeta segments was used. The clones in this table, taken by TCRdb from immuneACCESS, are in-frame only. Not every clone is retained; where verified, under half of the shortfall comes from an unresolved V gene, and the cause of the rest is unknown. The sample yields about 98,000 clones; 81% were counted once. The ten largest clones add up to less than 1.5% of the sample. The sequencing sample was made of PBMCs. These receptors were obtained from a middle-aged man in good health and CMV-seronegative.

The chain is built from TRBV4-1 and TRBJ2-1; D uncertain. Germline loops: CDR1 MGHRA, CDR2 YSYEKL. The CDR3 extends over 16 amino acids. The V gene lost 1 base and the J gene lost 6 bases, with 16 bases spanning the gap. CDR3 in amino acids: CASSQASLAPFNEQFF. CDR3 coding DNA: TGCGCCAGCAGCCAAGCATCTCTGGCTCCCTTCAATGAGCAGTTCTTC.

The V call is TRBV30, the J call TRBJ1-6; D unresolved. This CDR3 spans 13 amino acids. Germline assignment: CDR1 GTSNPN and CDR2 SVGIG (reference sequence). The V gene lost 6 bases and the J gene lost 5 bases, with 11 bases spanning the gap. The CDR3 loop reads CACCSVNNSPLHF. The CDR3 bases are TGTGCCTGCTGTTCGGTTAATAATTCACCCCTCCACTTT.

The chain joins TRBV30 to TRBJ1-5; perhaps TRBD1 as D (6 bases). Germline V CDR1 and CDR2: GTSNPN, SVGIG (reference sequence). V was pared by 3 bases and J by 7 bases, with 13 bases between. This CDR3 spans 13 amino acids. The CDR3 protein is CAWSRGSGQPQHF. CDR3 sequence (DNA): TGTGCCTGGAGCAGGGGATCAGGCCAGCCCCAGCATTTT.

This clone is a singleton in its sample. This chain joins TRBV5-1 and TRBJ2-7; 7 nucleotides align to TRBD1. The CDR3 consists of 14 residues. Trimming cost V 0 bases and J 2 bases; bases outside gene matches: 2. Germline V gene data show CDR1 as SGHRS and CDR2 as YFSETQ. The CDR3 spells CASSLEDRTYEQYF. CDR3 sequence (DNA): TGCGCCAGCAGCTTGGAGGACAGGACCTACGAGCAGTACTTC.

This clone was detected a few times. The chain is built from TRBV25-1 and TRBJ1-2; D might be TRBD1 (5 bases). Trimming left V 3 bases short and J 7 bases short, with 18 bases between. There are 15 residues in the CDR3. Germline V gives CDR1 MGHDK, CDR2 SYGVNS. The CDR3 bases are TGTGCCAGCAGTGACCCCCGGGGCGGGGAAGCTGGCTACACCTTC. Protein: CASSDPRGGEAGYTF.

The rearrangement links TRBV10-3 to TRBJ1-3, with D perhaps matching TRBD1 (5 bases). Trimming left V 0 bases short and J 1 base short, with 10 bases between. This CDR3 region has 16 residues. Germline-derived CDR1 and CDR2 are ENHRY and SYGVKD. The CDR3 region has the DNA TGTGCCATCAGTGAGTCAGGCAAGGGGTCTGGAAACACCATATATTTT. Protein product: CAISESGKGSGNTIYF.

The gene calls are TRBV5-1 and TRBJ2-1, with TRBD2 matching over 8 bases. The length of the CDR3 is 17 residues. V gave up 4 bases and J gave up 0 bases; unmatched junction bases: 9. Germline V CDR1 and CDR2: SGHRS, YFSETQ. The CDR3 here is CASSLTTGTSSYNEQFF. The CDR3 DNA is TGCGCCAGCAGCCTAACTACCGGGACTAGCTCCTACAATGAGCAGTTCTTC.

This chain links TRBV7-8 with TRBJ1-2; 7 nucleotides line up with TRBD1. This CDR3 comprises 14 residues. Germline-derived CDR1 and CDR2 are SGHVS and FQNEAQ. With V trimmed by 3 bases and J by 8 bases, 9 bases remained unmatched. The CDR3 protein is CASSFLRQGEGYTF. CDR3 DNA: TGTGCCAGCAGCTTCTTAAGACAGGGCGAAGGCTACACCTTC.

The chain combines TRBV7-2 with TRBJ2-7; TRBD2 agrees at 10 bases. The CDR3 loop spans 15 amino acids. V shed 5 bases and J 0 bases; nucleotides not matched to a gene: 4. Germline loops: CDR1 SGHTA, CDR2 FQGNSA. The CDR3 region has the DNA TGTGCCAGCAGCCTTAGCGGGGGGCCCTCCTACGAGCAGTACTTC. As protein: CASSLSGGPSYEQYF.

V and J are TRBV7-9 and TRBJ1-6; 8 nucleotides align to TRBD1. CDR1 is SEHNR, CDR2 FQNEAQ, per germline (reference sequence). V gave up 3 bases and J gave up 10 bases; unmatched junction bases: 20. The CDR3 covers 19 residues. The CDR3 spells CASSFPQKDRASTGSPLHF. As DNA, the CDR3 is TGTGCCAGCAGCTTCCCACAAAAGGACAGGGCCTCGACAGGGTCACCCCTCCACTTT. Full variable domain (outside the CDR3, taken from reference TRBV7-9 and TRBJ1-6): DTGVSQNPRHKITKRGQNVTFRCDPISEHNRLYWYRQTLGQGPEFLTYFQNEAQLEKSRLLSDRFSAERPKGSFSTLEIQRTEQGDSAMYLCASSFPQKDRASTGSPLHFGNGTRLTVT.

J is TRBJ2-1 and V is TRBV5-1; tentative D call: TRBD2 (5 bases). There are 13 residues in the CDR3. The V and J ends lost 4 bases and 8 bases respectively, with 13 bases between them. Germline V lookup: CDR1 SGHRS, CDR2 YFSETQ. The CDR3 region has the DNA TGCGCCAGCAGCACTAGGCCCTGGGATGAGCAGTTCTTC. The encoded protein is CASSTRPWDEQFF. Using reference TRBV5-1 and TRBJ2-1 for the parts outside the CDR3, the full variable domain is KAGVTQTPRYLIKTRGQQVTLSCSPISGHRSVSWYQQTPGQGLQFLFEYFSETQRNKGNFPGRFSGRQFSNSRSEMNVSTLELGDSALYLCASSTRPWDEQFFGPGTRLTVL.

Details on this clone: A junction end diverges from the germline sequence, so it may reflect a read error. V gene TRBV7-9 combines with J gene TRBJ1-1, with TRBD1 identical over 9 bases. CDR3 length equals 17 residues. CDR1 and CDR2 (germline): SEHNR, FQNEAQ (reference sequence). The CDR3 DNA is TGTTCCAGCAGCTTAGTCGAGGGACAGGGTAAAAGGACTGAAGCTTTCTTT. Protein sequence: CSSSLVEGQGKRTEAFF.

About this clone: This same CDR3 is encoded by further DNA sequences in the sample. The V call is TRBV5-1, the J call TRBJ1-1; possible D gene TRBD1, 5 bases. The germline V and J ends were trimmed by 0 bases and 6 bases, with 9 bases remaining between them. This CDR3 is built from 13 residues. In germline, CDR1 is SGHRS, CDR2 YFSETQ. CDR3 residues: CASSLGTGAEAFF. CDR3 DNA: TGCGCCAGCAGCTTGGGGACGGGGGCTGAAGCTTTCTTT.

This chain joins TRBV5-6 and TRBJ2-7, with 9 bases identical to TRBD2. V lost 4 bases, J lost 4 bases, and 12 bases stayed unmatched. This CDR3 has 16 residues. The germline CDR1 and CDR2 sequences are SGHDT and YYEEEE. The CDR3 here is CASSLGWGRGGYEQYF. The CDR3 DNA is TGTGCCAGCAGCCTGGGTTGGGGGCGGGGGGGATACGAGCAGTACTTC. The variable domain in full, completed from reference TRBV5-6 and TRBJ2-7, reads DAGVTQSPTHLIKTRGQQVTLRCSPKSGHDTVSWYQQALGQGPQFIFQYYEEEERQRGNFPDRFSGHQFPNYSSELNVNALLLGDSALYLCASSLGWGRGGYEQYFGPGTRLTVT.

V is TRBV4-1 and J is TRBJ1-2, with D perhaps TRBD1 (5 bases). CDR1 and CDR2 (germline): MGHRA, YSYEKL. Trimming stripped 0 bases from V and 5 bases from J, with 13 bases between. The CDR3 covers 15 residues. In DNA form, the CDR3 reads TGCGCCAGCAGCCAAGAAGGGGTTGCAGTGTATGGCTACACCTTC. Translating it yields CASSQEGVAVYGYTF.

V gene TRBV6-1 combines with J gene TRBJ2-5, with 7 bases fitting TRBD2. The junction had 6 bases not matched to a gene; V was cut back by 7 bases and J by 4 bases. The V gene's germline CDR1 is MNHNS and CDR2 SASEGT. CDR3 length: 13 amino acids. CDR3 DNA sequence: TGTGCCAGCACCGGGGGGTGGGGAGAGACCCAGTACTTC. It is translated as CASTGGWGETQYF.

This clone was detected only a few times. This chain connects TRBV5-1 to TRBJ2-7, with 7 bases identical to TRBD2. After removal of 2 bases from V and 3 bases from J, the junction contained 5 bases not matched to a gene. CDR1 SGHRS and CDR2 YFSETQ come from the germline V gene. CDR3 length: 14 amino acids. The DNA of the CDR3 is TGCGCCAGCAGCTTAAGCGGGGTCGACTACGAGCAGTACTTC. The encoded protein is CASSLSGVDYEQYF.

The genes are TRBV6-6 and TRBJ1-1; unclear D gene. Trimming took 0 bases from V and 7 from J, leaving 12 bases between them. Germline CDR1 reads MNHNY; CDR2 reads SVGAGI (reference sequence). The CDR3 is made up of 14 amino acids. CDR3 protein: CASSYSAGEYEAFF. In nucleotides, the CDR3 is TGTGCCAGCAGTTACTCGGCCGGAGAATATGAAGCTTTCTTT.

The rearrangement uses TRBV4-2 and TRBJ2-1, with 9 positions matching TRBD1. The CDR3 covers 12 residues. V lost 4 bases, J lost 10 bases, and 2 bases stayed unmatched. CDR1 LGHNA and CDR2 YNFKEQ come from the germline V gene. The CDR3, as DNA: TGTGCCAGCAGCCTCACAGGGGGCGAGCAGTTCTTC. Its translation: CASSLTGGEQFF.

The genes are TRBV18 and TRBJ1-1, with D unclear. CDR1 and CDR2 from the germline V gene are KGHSH and LQKENI. Trimming took off 2 bases at V and 1 base at J, with 5 bases between the two ends. CDR3 length: 13 residues. In DNA, the CDR3 is TGTGCCAGCTCACCAGGAGCGAACACTGAAGCTTTCTTT. Translating it yields CASSPGANTEAFF.

The gene calls are TRBV19 and TRBJ1-2; the D gene is possibly TRBD1 (5 bases). Germline lookup yields CDR1 LNHDA and CDR2 SQIVND (reference sequence). The CDR3 covers 15 residues. The germline V and J ends were trimmed by 6 bases and 6 bases, with 20 bases remaining between them. The CDR3 here is CASRDRGGAANGYTF. The DNA for the CDR3 is TGTGCCAGTAGAGATCGCGGGGGAGCAGCCAATGGCTACACCTTC.